The entry below describes one T cell receptor (beta chain). Its antigen is not known. The sample is drawn from a study of CD8 T cells in Susac syndrome. RNA was extracted with the RNeasy kit, and a quantity of about 0.5 to 1 ug was reverse transcribed using random hexamers. Across 54 Vbeta and 13 Jbeta, immunoSEQ multiplex PCR amplified TCR beta CDR3. One entry per CDR3 protein results from TCRdb running MiXCR on the immunoSEQ multiplex PCR reads. This table holds 69,000 or so distinct CDR3 sequences, about 95% found once. This CDR3 spans 14 amino acids. Germline values: CDR1 MNHEY, CDR2 SMNVEV (reference sequence). The ends lost 6 bases at V and 1 base at J; junction bases unmatched: 2. Peripheral blood CD8+ and CD4+ T cells were profiled by TCR beta sequencing. General study results and limits: The study's TCR sequencing and HLA analysis covered a relatively small number of individuals, and the study acknowledged this.

This clonotype originated in a human donor in good health. The V call is TRBV27, the J call TRBJ2-2, with 7 bases matching TRBD1. Sequencing was performed on CD8+ T cells from PBMCs. The CDR3 coding sequence is TGTGCCAGCAGGTACAGGGGGAACACCGGGGAGCTGTTTTTT. This translates into CASRYRGNTGELFF.